Given below is one T cell receptor beta chain in context. Antigen specificity is unknown. Other DNA variants within this sample encode the same CDR3. The entry originates in a study of CD8+ T cells in alopecia areata. Overall study: Patients given treatment had severity scored by the percentage of scalp area affected. Study-level results: Because one nonresponder was included, the link of baseline CD8+ expansion to response is considered uncertain.

RNA extraction was followed by reverse transcription into cDNA, which acted as the sequencing template. Assay: immunoSEQ multiplex PCR; the TCRdb copy retains only in-frame clones and omits some. The table lists some 200,000 clones, about 57% of them singletons. Described treatment: oral pan-JAK inhibitor, 5-10 mg twice daily. The sequence derives from a human donor with alopecia areata. The sequences come from CD4+ T cells sorted from blood, collected at week 4, from a patient treated with tofacitinib.

The CDR3 DNA reads TGTGCCAGCAGTTACTCAAGTCCCCGGGCAAATCAGCCCCAGCATTTT. It translates to CASSYSSPRANQPQHF. The chain combines TRBV6-5 with TRBJ1-5, with D hard to call. V was trimmed by 0 bases and J by 4 bases, leaving 13 bases between them. The CDR3 contains 16 residues. Germline V gene data show CDR1 as MNHEY and CDR2 as SVGAGI.